The T cell receptor (beta chain) under discussion was sequenced for a study of cytotoxic CD8 clonotypes in ibrutinib-treated CLL. Looking at the study overall: Included were 11 relapsed/refractory and approximately 15 treatment-naive patients, of whom fewer than 18 were IGHV unmutated. The response samples were taken once patients had been treated for a median of about 12 months, range 6 to 36. Complete response was seen in 2 patients and partial in roughly 25; around twelve progressed and roughly 14 stayed remitted after a median 68 months. General study results and limits: Patients showed higher baseline clonality than age-matched healthy donors, and it tracked circulating CD8+ T-cell counts.

Measured with immunoSEQ multiplex PCR; TCRdb has only the in-frame clones, and not every one. This sample has roughly 300,000 clones; 76% occur once, and the top ten carry about 6%. This clone was seen a handful of times. Its antigen is not known. The clonotype was recovered from a human donor with chronic lymphocytic leukemia. Material: PBMCs, obtained at disease progression, from a patient treated with ibrutinib.

The CDR3 sequence is CASSPRGGRTHQPQHF. The CDR3 DNA follows: TGTGCCAGCAGCCCCCGGGGGGGCCGGACCCATCAGCCCCAGCATTTT. The chain joins TRBV28 to TRBJ1-5; a possible D gene is TRBD1 (6 bases). CDR3 length: 16 amino acids. The V gene lost 6 bases and the J gene lost 5 bases, with 20 bases spanning the gap. Per germline, CDR1 MDHEN and CDR2 SYDVKM.